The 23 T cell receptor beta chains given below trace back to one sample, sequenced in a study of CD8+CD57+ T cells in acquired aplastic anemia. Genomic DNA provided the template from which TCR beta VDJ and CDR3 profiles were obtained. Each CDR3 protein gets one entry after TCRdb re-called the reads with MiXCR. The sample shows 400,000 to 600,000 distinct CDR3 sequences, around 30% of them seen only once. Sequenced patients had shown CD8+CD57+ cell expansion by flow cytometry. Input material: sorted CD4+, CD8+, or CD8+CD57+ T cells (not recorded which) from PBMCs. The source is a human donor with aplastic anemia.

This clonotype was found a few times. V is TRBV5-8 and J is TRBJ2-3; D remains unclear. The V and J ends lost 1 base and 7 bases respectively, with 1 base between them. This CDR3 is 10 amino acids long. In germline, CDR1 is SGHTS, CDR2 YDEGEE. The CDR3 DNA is TGTGCCAGCAGCTTGAATACGCAGTATTTT. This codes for CASSLNTQYF.

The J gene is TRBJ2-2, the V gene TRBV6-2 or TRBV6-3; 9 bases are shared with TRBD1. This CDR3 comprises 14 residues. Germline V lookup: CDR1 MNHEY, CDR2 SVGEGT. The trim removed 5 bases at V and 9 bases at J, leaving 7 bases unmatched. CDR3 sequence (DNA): TGTGCCAGCAGTGGCCGGGACAGGGCCCGGGAGCTGTTTTTT. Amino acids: CASSGRDRARELFF.

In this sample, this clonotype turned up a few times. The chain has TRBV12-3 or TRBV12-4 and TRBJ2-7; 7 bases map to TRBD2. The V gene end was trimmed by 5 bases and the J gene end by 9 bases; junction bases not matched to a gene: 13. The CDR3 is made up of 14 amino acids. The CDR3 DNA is TGTGCCAGCAGTCAAACGGGACTATCCCTCCTGCAGTACTTC. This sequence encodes CASSQTGLSLLQYF.

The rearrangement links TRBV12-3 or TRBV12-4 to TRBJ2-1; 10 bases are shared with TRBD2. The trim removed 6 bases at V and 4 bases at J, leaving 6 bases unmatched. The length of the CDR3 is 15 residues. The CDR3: CASSRSGGKYNEQFF. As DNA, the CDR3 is TGTGCCAGCAGCCGTAGCGGGGGGAAATACAATGAGCAGTTCTTC.

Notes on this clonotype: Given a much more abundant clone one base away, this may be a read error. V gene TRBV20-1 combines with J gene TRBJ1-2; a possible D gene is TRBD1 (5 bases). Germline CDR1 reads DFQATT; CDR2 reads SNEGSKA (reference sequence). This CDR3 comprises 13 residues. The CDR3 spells CSARGGPVNGHTF. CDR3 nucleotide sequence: TGCAGTGCTAGAGGGGGCCCTGTAAATGGCCACACCTTC.

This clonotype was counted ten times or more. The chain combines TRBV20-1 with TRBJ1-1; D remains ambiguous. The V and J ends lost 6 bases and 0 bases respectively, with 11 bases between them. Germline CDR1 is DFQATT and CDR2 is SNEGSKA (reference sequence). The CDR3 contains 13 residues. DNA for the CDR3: TGCAGTGCGTGGCAGCCCTTGAACACTGAAGCTTTCTTT. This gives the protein CSAWQPLNTEAFF.

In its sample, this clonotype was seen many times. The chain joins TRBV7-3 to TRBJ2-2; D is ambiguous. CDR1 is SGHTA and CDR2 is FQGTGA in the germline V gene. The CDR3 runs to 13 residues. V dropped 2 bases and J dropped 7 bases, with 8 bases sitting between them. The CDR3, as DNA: TGTGCCAGCAGCTTAGGGGTTCACGGGGAGCTGTTTTTT. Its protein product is CASSLGVHGELFF. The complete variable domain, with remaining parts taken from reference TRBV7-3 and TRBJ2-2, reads GAGVSQTPSNKVTEKGKYVELRCDPISGHTALYWYRQSLGQGPEFLIYFQGTGAADDSGLPNDRFFAVRPEGSVSTLKIQRTERGDSAVYLCASSLGVHGELFFGEGSRLTVL.

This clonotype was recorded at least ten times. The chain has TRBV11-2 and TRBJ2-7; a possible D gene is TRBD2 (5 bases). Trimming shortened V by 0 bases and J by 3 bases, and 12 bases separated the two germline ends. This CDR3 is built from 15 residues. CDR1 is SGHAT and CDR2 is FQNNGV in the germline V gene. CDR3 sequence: CASSLEGLGVYEQYF. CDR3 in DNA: TGTGCCAGCAGCTTAGAGGGGTTGGGAGTCTACGAGCAGTACTTC.

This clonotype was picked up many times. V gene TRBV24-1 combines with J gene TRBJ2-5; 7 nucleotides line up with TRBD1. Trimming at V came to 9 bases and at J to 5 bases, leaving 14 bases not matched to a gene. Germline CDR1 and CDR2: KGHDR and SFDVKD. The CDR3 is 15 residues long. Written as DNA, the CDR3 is TGTGCCACCGGCACTTTAACCGACAGGGCGGAGACCCAGTACTTC. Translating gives CATGTLTDRAETQYF.

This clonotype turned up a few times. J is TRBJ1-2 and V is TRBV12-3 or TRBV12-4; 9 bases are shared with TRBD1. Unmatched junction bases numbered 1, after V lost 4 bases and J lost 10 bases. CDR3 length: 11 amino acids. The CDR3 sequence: CASSYRGLYTF. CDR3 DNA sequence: TGTGCCAGCAGTTACAGGGGGCTCTACACCTTC.

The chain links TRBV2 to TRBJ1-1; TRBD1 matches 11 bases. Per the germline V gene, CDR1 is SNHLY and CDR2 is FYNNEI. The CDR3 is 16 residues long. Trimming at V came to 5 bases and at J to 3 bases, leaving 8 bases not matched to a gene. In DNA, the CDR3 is TGTGCCAGCAGTCCTTGGACAGGGGGCGTCGACACTGAAGCTTTCTTT. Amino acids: CASSPWTGGVDTEAFF. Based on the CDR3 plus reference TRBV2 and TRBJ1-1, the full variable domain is EPEVTQTPSHQVTQMGQEVILRCVPISNHLYFYWYRQILGQKVEFLVSFYNNEISEKSEIFDDQFSVERPDGSNFTLKIRSTKLEDSAMYFCASSPWTGGVDTEAFFGQGTRLTVV.

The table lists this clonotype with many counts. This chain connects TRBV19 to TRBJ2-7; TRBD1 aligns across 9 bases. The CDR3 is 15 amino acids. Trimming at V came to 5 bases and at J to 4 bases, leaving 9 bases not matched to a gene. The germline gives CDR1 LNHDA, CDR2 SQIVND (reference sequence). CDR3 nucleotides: TGTGCCAGTAGTGATTGGTCCGGGACAGGGTACGAGCAGTACTTC. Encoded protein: CASSDWSGTGYEQYF.

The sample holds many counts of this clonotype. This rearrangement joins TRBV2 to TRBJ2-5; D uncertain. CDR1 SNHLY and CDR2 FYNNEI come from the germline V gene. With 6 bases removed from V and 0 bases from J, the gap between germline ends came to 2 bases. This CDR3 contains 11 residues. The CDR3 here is CASSNQETQYF. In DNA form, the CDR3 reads TGTGCCAGCAGCAACCAAGAGACCCAGTACTTC.

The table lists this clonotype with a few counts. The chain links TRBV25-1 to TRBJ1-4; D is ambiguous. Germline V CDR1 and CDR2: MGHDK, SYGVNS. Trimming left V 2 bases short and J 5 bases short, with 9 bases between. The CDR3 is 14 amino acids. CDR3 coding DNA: TGTGCCAGCAGTGAAATGGCCAACAATGAAAAACTGTTTTTT. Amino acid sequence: CASSEMANNEKLFF.

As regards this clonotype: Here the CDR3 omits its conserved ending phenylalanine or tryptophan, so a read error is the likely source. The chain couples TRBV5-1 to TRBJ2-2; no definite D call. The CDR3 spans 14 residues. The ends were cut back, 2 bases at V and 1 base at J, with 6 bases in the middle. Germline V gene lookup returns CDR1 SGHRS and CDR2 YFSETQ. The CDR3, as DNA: TGCGCCAGCAGCTTAGGAGAGAACACCGGGGAGCTGTTTCTT. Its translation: CASSLGENTGELFL.

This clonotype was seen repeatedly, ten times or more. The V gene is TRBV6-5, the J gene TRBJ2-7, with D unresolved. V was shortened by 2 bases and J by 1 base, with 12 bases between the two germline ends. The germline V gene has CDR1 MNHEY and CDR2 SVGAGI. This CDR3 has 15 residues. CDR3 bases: TGTGCCAGCAGTTACCGGGTGGCGCAGTCCTACGAGCAGTACTTC. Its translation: CASSYRVAQSYEQYF.

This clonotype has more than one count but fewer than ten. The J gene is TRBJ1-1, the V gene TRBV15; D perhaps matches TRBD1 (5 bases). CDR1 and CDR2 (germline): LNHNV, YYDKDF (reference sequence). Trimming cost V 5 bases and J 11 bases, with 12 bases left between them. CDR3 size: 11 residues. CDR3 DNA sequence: TGTGCCACCAGCGGGGGGACGAGGGCTTTCTTT. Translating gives CATSGGTRAFF.

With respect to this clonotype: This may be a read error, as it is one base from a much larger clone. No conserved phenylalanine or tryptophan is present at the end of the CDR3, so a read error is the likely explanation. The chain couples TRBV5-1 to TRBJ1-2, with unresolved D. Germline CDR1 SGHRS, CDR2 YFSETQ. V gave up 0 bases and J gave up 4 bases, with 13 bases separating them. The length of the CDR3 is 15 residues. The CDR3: CASSLDLEGLYGYTL. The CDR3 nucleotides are TGCGCCAGCAGCTTGGATCTAGAGGGCCTCTATGGCTACACCCTC.

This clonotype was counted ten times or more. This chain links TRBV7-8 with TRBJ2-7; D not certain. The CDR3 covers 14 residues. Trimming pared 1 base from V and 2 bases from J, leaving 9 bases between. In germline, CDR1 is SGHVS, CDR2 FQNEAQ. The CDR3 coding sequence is TGTGCCAGCAGCTTAGACGTATTAACCTACGAGCAGTACTTC. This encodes CASSLDVLTYEQYF.

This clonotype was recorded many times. CDR3 DNA sequence: TGTGCCAGCACGGAAAAGGGCTACGAGCAGTACTTC. Its translation is CASTEKGYEQYF. The rearrangement links TRBV2 to TRBJ2-7, with D unclear. This CDR3 has 12 amino acids. Looked up from germline, CDR1 is SNHLY and CDR2 is FYNNEI. Trimming removed 7 bases at V and 3 bases at J, with 10 bases between.

DNA for the CDR3: TGCGCCAGCAGCCCCTCGGACATCTACAATGAGCAGTTCTTC. Its protein product is CASSPSDIYNEQFF. The chain has TRBV5-1 and TRBJ2-1; maybe TRBD1 (5 bases). V was pared by 4 bases and J by 3 bases, with 11 bases between. The CDR3 has 14 residues. Germline CDR1 reads SGHRS; CDR2 reads YFSETQ.

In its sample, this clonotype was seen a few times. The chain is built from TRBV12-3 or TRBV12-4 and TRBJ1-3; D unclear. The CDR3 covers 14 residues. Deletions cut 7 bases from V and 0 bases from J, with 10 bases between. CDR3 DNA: TGTGCCAGCATCAACTTTGGCTCTGGAAACACCATATATTTT. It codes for CASINFGSGNTIYF.

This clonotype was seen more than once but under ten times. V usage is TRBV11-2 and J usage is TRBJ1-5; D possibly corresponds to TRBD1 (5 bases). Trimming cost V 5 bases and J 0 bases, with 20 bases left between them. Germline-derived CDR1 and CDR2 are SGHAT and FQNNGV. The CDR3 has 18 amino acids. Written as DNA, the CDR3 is TGTGCCAGCAGCCCAAAGGATCGAGGGCAGGGTAGCAATCAGCCCCAGCATTTT. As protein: CASSPKDRGQGSNQPQHF.